Each of the 8 T cell receptor beta chains below was sequenced from the same sample in a study of sequential checkpoint blockade in melanoma. Regarding treatment: randomized to nivolumab then ipilimumab (arm A) or the reverse (arm B). Generated by immunoSEQ multiplex PCR, the TCRdb table keeps only in-frame clones and is missing some. The table includes over 8,000 clones, over 60% detected once. This specimen was CD8+ T cells sorted from blood (inferred from file names), taken from a patient given nivolumab and ipilimumab in sequence. These receptors came from a human donor with melanoma.

This rearrangement joins TRBV9 to TRBJ1-3; TRBD1 aligns across 9 bases. CDR1 is SGDLS and CDR2 is YYNGEE in the germline V gene. CDR3 length equals 16 residues. V lost 0 bases, J lost 3 bases, and 4 bases stayed unmatched. The CDR3 spells CASSVGGQGIGNTIYF. DNA of the CDR3: TGTGCCAGCAGCGTAGGGGGACAGGGAATTGGAAACACCATATATTTT.

This clone was seen only a few times. The gene calls are TRBV7-8 and TRBJ1-2; D might be TRBD1 (6 bases). Germline CDR1 SGHVS, CDR2 FQNEAQ. This CDR3 is 14 amino acids long. The germline V and J ends were trimmed by 1 base and 4 bases, with 10 bases remaining between them. The CDR3 sequence is CASSLVGQSYGYTF. In DNA, the CDR3 is TGTGCCAGCAGCTTAGTAGGACAGAGCTATGGCTACACCTTC.

In this sample, this clone turned up a few times. The rearrangement links TRBV27 to TRBJ1-2, with TRBD1 matching 8 bases. The CDR3 is 14 amino acids. Per germline, CDR1 MNHEY and CDR2 SMNVEV (reference sequence). After removal of 5 bases from V and 8 bases from J, the junction contained 10 bases not matched to a gene. The CDR3 region is CASSTRQGTRGYTF. As DNA, the CDR3 is TGTGCCAGCAGTACCAGACAGGGGACGAGAGGCTACACCTTC.

In its sample, this clone was seen a few times. The gene calls are TRBV7-4 and TRBJ1-1; D possibly corresponds to TRBD1 (6 bases). The CDR3 runs 17 residues. Between the trimmed V and J ends, which lost 4 bases and 4 bases, there was a span of 22 bases. Looked up from germline, CDR1 is SGHVT and CDR2 is SQSDAQ. CDR3 nucleotide sequence: TGTGCCAGCAGCTACTCGACTATAACAGGGATGGGCACTGAAGCTTTCTTT. It encodes CASSYSTITGMGTEAFF.

The chain employs TRBV23-1 and TRBJ2-7; D is perhaps TRBD1 (7 bases). TRBV23-1 is identified as an open reading frame with a role that is uncertain. The CDR3 consists of 15 residues. V lost 6 bases to trimming and J lost 3 bases, with 18 bases between them. The CDR3 spells CASSQDQGGSYEQYF. The CDR3 region has the DNA TGCGCCAGCAGCCAAGACCAGGGGGGAAGCTACGAGCAGTACTTC.

This clone was detected only once. The chain links TRBV4-1 to TRBJ1-3; D possibly corresponds to TRBD1 (5 bases). Germline CDR1 reads MGHRA; CDR2 reads YSYEKL. Deletions cut 0 bases from V and 1 base from J, with 7 bases between. The CDR3 covers 15 residues. The chain's CDR3 is CASSQDGGSGNTIYF. The CDR3 DNA is TGCGCCAGCAGCCAAGATGGGGGGTCTGGAAACACCATATATTTT.

This clone rates as medium-sized (0.01 to 0.1%). The V call is TRBV27, the J call TRBJ1-2; a possible D gene is TRBD1 (6 bases). Germline-derived CDR1 and CDR2 are MNHEY and SMNVEV (reference sequence). Trimming left V 0 bases short and J 8 bases short, with 10 bases between. The CDR3 loop spans 13 amino acids. As DNA, the CDR3 is TGTGCCAGCAGTTTATCGATTGGGGGCGGCTACACCTTC. Translated, it gives CASSLSIGGGYTF.

The rearrangement joins TRBV5-4 to TRBJ1-2, with no clear D. In germline, CDR1 is SGHNT, CDR2 YYREEE (reference sequence). V lost 3 bases and J lost 1, with 10 bases in between. There are 14 residues in the CDR3. CDR3 in DNA: TGTGCCAGCAGCTACCCCGAACTTAACTATGGCTACACCTTC. Its protein is CASSYPELNYGYTF.